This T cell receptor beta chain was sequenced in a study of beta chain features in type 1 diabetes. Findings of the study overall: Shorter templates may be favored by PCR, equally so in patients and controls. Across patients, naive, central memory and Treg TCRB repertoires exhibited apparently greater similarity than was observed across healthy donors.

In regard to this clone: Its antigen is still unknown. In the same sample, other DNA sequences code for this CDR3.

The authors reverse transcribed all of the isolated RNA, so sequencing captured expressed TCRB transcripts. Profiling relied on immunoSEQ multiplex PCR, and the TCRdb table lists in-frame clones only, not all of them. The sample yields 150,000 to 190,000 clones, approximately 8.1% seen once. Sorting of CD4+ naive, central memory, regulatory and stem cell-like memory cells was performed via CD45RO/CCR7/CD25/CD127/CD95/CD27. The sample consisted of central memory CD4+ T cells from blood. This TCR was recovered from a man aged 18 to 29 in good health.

CDR3 nucleotides: TGTGCCAGCAGCTTACAGGGGGCTGGAAACACCATATATTTT. Its translation: CASSLQGAGNTIYF. This chain joins TRBV7-9 and TRBJ1-3, with 7 bases aligning to TRBD1. In germline, CDR1 is SEHNR, CDR2 FQNEAQ (reference sequence). V shed 2 bases and J 2 bases; nucleotides not matched to a gene: 0. The CDR3 runs to 14 residues.